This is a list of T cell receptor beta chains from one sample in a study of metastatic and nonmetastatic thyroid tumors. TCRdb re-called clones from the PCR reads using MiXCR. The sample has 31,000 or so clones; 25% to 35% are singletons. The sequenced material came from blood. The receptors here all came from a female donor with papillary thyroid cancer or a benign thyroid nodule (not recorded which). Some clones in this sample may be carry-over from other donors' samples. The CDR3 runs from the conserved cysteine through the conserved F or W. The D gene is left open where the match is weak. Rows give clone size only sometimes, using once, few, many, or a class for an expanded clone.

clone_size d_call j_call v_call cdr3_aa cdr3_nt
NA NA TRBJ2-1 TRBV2 CAKHRAHNEQFF TGTGCCAAACACAGGGCGCACAATGAGCAGTTCTTC
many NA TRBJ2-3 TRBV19 CASSTGQTSTDTQYF TGTGCCAGTAGTACCGGACAGACTAGCACAGATACGCAGTATTTT
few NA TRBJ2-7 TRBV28 CASSFSSSAPASYEQYF TGTGCCAGCAGTTTTTCTTCATCAGCCCCGGCCTCCTACGAGCAGTACTTC
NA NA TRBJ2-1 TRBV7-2 CASSLRGQSYNEQFF TGTGCCAGCAGCTTGCGGGGGCAGAGCTACAATGAGCAGTTCTTC
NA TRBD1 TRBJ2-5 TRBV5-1 CASSFTGGQETQYF TGCGCCAGCAGCTTTACAGGGGGCCAAGAGACCCAGTACTTC
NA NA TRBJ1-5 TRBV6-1 CASRTASNQPQHF TGTGCCAGCAGGACGGCTAGCAATCAGCCCCAGCATTTT
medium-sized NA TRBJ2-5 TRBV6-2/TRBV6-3 CASSYTGGAKKTQYF TGTGCCAGCAGTTACACTGGGGGGGCTAAGAAGACCCAGTACTTC
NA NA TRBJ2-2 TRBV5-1 CASSPRVLRELFF TGCGCCAGCAGCCCCAGGGTGCTCCGGGAGCTGTTTTTT
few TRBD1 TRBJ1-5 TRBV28 CASRKMDRGYQPQHF TGTGCCAGCAGAAAAATGGACAGGGGATATCAGCCCCAGCATTTT
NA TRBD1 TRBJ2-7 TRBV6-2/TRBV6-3 CASSSRQGYNEQYF TGTGCCAGCAGTTCCCGACAGGGTTACAACGAGCAGTACTTC
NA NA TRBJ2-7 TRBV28 CASSRDGFYEQYF TGTGCCAGCAGTAGAGACGGGTTCTACGAGCAGTACTTC
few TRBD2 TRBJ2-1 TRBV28 CATITGTSGWREQFF TGTGCCACCATCACTGGGACTAGCGGGTGGAGGGAGCAGTTCTTC
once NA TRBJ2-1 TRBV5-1 CASRSPSNEKFF TGCGCCAGCAGATCGCCCTCCAATGAGAAGTTCTTC
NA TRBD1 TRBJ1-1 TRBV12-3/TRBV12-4 CASSPGGRETEAFF TGTGCCAGCAGTCCAGGGGGCCGGGAAACTGAAGCTTTCTTT
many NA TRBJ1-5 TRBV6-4 CASSDSKFAIPNQPQHF TGTGCCAGCAGTGACTCGAAATTTGCCATCCCAAATCAGCCCCAGCATTTT
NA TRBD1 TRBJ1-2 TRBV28 CASSLSTRQGNYGYTF TGTGCCAGCAGTTTAAGTACGAGACAGGGGAACTATGGCTACACCTTC
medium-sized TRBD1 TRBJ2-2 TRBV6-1 CSTPRDRDTGELFF TGTTCCACACCGAGGGACAGGGACACCGGGGAGCTGTTTTTT
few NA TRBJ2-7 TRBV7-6 CASSLGSGHSSYEQYF TGTGCCAGCAGCTTAGGTAGCGGCCATTCCTCCTACGAGCAGTACTTC
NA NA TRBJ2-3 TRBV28 CASSSSPPGPYTDTQYF TGTGCCAGCAGCTCCTCCCCGCCGGGACCGTACACAGATACGCAGTATTTT
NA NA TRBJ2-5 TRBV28 CASSLGGFETQYF TGTGCCAGCAGTCTAGGGGGTTTTGAGACCCAGTACTTC
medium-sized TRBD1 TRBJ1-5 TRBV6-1 CASSPFDRGRQPQHF TGTGCCAGCAGCCCATTCGACAGGGGACGACAGCCCCAGCATTTT
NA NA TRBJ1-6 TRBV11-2 CASSLVALNSPLHF TGTGCCAGCAGCTTAGTAGCCCTTAATTCACCCCTCCACTTT
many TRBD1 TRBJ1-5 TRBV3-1 CASSHRTGGQPQHF TGTGCCAGCAGCCATCGGACAGGGGGTCAGCCCCAGCATTTT
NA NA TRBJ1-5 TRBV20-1 CSANGQMYSNQPQHF TGCAGTGCCAATGGACAGATGTATAGCAATCAGCCCCAGCATTTT
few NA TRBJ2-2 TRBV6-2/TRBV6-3 CASTIRTIGELFF TGTGCCAGCACTATTCGGACAATCGGGGAGCTGTTTTTT
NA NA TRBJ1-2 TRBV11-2 CASSLEVGGYTF TGTGCCAGCAGCTTAGAAGTAGGTGGCTACACCTTC
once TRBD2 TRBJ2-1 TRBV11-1 CASSPSPGTSINEQFF TGTGCCAGCAGTCCGTCCCCGGGGACTAGCATCAATGAGCAGTTCTTC
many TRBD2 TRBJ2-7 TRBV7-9 CASSPSGSYEQYF TGTGCCAGCAGCCCTAGCGGGTCCTACGAGCAGTACTTC
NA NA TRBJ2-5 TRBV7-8 CASSTSASIGQETQYF TGTGCCAGCAGCACTAGTGCCTCCATCGGACAAGAGACCCAGTACTTC
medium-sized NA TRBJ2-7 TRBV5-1 CASSGGWTTYEQYF TGCGCCAGCAGCGGGGGGTGGACGACCTACGAGCAGTACTTC
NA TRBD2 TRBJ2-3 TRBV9 CASSPRSGGPTDTQYF TGTGCCAGCAGCCCTAGATCGGGAGGGCCAACAGATACGCAGTATTTT
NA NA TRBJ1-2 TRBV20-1 CSARDHPGITNYGYTF TGCAGTGCTAGAGATCACCCAGGGATCACTAACTATGGCTACACCTTC
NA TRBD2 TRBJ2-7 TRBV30 CAWSVSLAGSEQYF TGTGCCTGGAGTGTAAGCCTAGCGGGGTCCGAGCAGTACTTC
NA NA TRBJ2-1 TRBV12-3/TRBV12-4 CASRASSAVNEQFF TGTGCCAGCAGGGCCTCTAGCGCCGTCAATGAGCAGTTCTTC
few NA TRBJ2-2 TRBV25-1 CASSDQGGTGELFF TGTGCCAGCAGTGACCAGGGGGGAACCGGGGAGCTGTTTTTT
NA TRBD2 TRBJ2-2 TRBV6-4 CASSMTRGTGELFF TGTGCCAGCAGCATGACGCGGGGGACCGGGGAGCTGTTTTTT
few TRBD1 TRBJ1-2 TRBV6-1 CASSGYQGATNYGYTF TGTGCCAGCAGTGGATATCAGGGGGCAACTAACTATGGCTACACCTTC
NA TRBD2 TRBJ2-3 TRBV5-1 CASSFSGITDTQYF TGCGCCAGCAGCTTTAGCGGGATCACAGATACGCAGTATTTT
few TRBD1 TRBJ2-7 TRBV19 CASRDRDFYEQYF TGTGCCAGTCGGGACAGGGACTTCTACGAGCAGTACTTC
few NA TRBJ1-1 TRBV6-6 CASSYGGRGTEAFF TGTGCCAGCAGTTACGGGGGCAGGGGCACTGAAGCTTTCTTT
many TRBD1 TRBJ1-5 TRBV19 CASRRQGGNQPQHF TGTGCCAGTAGACGACAGGGCGGCAATCAGCCCCAGCATTTT
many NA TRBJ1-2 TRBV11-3 CAKADRDKNNYGYTF TGTGCCAAAGCCGATCGGGACAAGAATAACTATGGCTACACCTTC
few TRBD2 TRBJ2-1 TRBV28 CASSSSGSFIYEQFF TGTGCCAGCAGTTCTAGCGGGAGTTTCATTTATGAGCAGTTCTTC
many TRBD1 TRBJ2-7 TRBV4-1 CASSRDSGQGTYEQYF TGCGCCAGCAGCCGAGATTCGGGACAGGGAACCTACGAGCAGTACTTC
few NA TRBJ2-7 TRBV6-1 CASSEVRPGEQYF TGTGCCAGCAGTGAAGTGAGACCTGGGGAGCAGTACTTC
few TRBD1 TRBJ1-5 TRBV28 CASSRDRGGQPQHF TGTGCCAGCAGTAGGGACAGGGGAGGTCAGCCCCAGCATTTT
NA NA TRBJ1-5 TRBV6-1 CASSGNAGSQPQHF TGTGCCAGCAGTGGGAACGCGGGGAGTCAGCCCCAGCATTTT
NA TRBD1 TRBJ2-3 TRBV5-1 CASSLVGQGADTQYF TGCGCCAGCAGCTTGGTGGGACAGGGCGCAGATACGCAGTATTTT
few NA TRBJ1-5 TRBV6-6 CASNYGGADQPQHF TGTGCCAGCAATTACGGGGGGGCCGACCAGCCCCAGCATTTT
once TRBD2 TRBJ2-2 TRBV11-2 CASSLSSGSGTGELFF TGTGCCAGCAGCTTAAGTAGCGGGAGTGGCACCGGGGAGCTGTTTTTT
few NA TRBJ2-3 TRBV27 CASSSGPGVARDTQYF TGTGCCAGCAGCTCCGGCCCGGGGGTAGCCAGAGATACGCAGTATTTT
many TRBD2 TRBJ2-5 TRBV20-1 CSARASGRETQYF TGCAGTGCTAGGGCTAGCGGGAGAGAGACCCAGTACTTC
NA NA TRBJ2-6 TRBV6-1 CASSWRDSGANVLTF TGTGCCAGCAGCTGGCGTGACTCTGGGGCCAACGTCCTGACTTTC
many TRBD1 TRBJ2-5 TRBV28 CASSFQGAGPRETQYF TGTGCCAGCAGTTTTCAGGGGGCCGGCCCGCGGGAGACCCAGTACTTC